This T cell receptor beta chain was sequenced during a study of blood T cell repertoires in COVID-19. Original processing notes: For nucleated cells, counts were estimated from reference gene primer amplification. Assay used: immunoSEQ multiplex PCR; TCRdb lists only in-frame clones, some missing. The V and J calls and the clone size are those of that table, but D and trimming were determined from the DNA. The profile shows 400,000 to 500,000 clones, over 75% of them singletons. Assignment of participants to cohorts was predicated upon participant-reported clinical history. No more than 2 weeks before study entry, exposed participants had met a case of COVID-19. Germline loops: CDR1 SGHVS, CDR2 FQNEAQ. This CDR3 is 15 amino acids long. Losses at the gene ends were 7 bases for V and 5 bases for J; bases not matched to a gene: 10.

The sequence was obtained from a woman aged 18-29 years who had been exposed to COVID-19. This rearrangement joins TRBV7-8 to TRBJ2-5; 10 positions agree with TRBD2. Material: PBMCs or T cells enriched from blood (not recorded which). The CDR3 spells CASTGSAGGHETQYF. The CDR3 bases are TGTGCCAGCACCGGATCAGCGGGGGGGCATGAGACCCAGTACTTC. The full variable domain, rest sourced from reference TRBV7-8 and TRBJ2-5, is GAGVSQSPRYKVAKRGQDVALRCDPISGHVSLFWYQQALGQGPEFLTYFQNEAQLDKSGLPSDRFFAERPEGSVSTLKIQRTQQEDSAVYLCASTGSAGGHETQYFGPGTRLLVL.